The present T cell receptor (beta chain) was sequenced within a study of T cells in localized non-small cell lung cancer. Method: immunoSEQ multiplex PCR; TCRdb's copy keeps in-frame clones and lacks some. This table has about 10,000 clones, over 25% appearing once. Findings and caveats of the study: Of the tissues analyzed, uninvolved adjacent lung showed maximal T cell clonality, greater than tumor.

This CDR3 has 12 amino acids. The ends were cut back, 3 bases at V and 7 bases at J, with 7 bases in the middle. Germline assignment: CDR1 GTSNPN and CDR2 SVGIG (reference sequence). A word on this clone: Its antigen remains unidentified.

This chain connects TRBV30 to TRBJ1-6; the D gene is possibly TRBD1 (5 bases). The clonotype was recovered from a man between 40 and 69 years old with stage I lung adenocarcinoma. This material consisted of lung tumor tissue, taken before any cancer treatment. The CDR3 DNA follows: TGTGCCTGGAGCAGGGCGAATTCACCCCTCCACTTT. Translated: CAWSRANSPLHF.